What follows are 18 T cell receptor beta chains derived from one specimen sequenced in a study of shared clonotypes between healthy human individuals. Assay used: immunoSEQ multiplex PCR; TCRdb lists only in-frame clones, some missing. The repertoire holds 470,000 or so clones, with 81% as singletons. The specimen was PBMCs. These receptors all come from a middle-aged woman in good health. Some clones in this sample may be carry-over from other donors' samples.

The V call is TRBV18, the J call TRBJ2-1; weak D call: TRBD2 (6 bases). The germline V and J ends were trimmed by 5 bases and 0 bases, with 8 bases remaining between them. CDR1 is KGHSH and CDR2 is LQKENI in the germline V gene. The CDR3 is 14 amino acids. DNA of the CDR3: TGTGCCAGCTCATCGACTAGCTCCTACAATGAGCAGTTCTTC. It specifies CASSSTSSYNEQFF.

CDR3 nucleotide sequence: TGTGCCAGCAGCCAAGATCTAACTAGCGGGAGTTATGAGCAGTTCTTC. It translates to CASSQDLTSGSYEQFF. V is TRBV4-2 and J is TRBJ2-1; 11 positions agree with TRBD2. Germline assignment: CDR1 LGHNA and CDR2 YNFKEQ. The CDR3 consists of 16 residues. J lost 8 bases, V lost 0 bases, and 6 bases had no gene match.

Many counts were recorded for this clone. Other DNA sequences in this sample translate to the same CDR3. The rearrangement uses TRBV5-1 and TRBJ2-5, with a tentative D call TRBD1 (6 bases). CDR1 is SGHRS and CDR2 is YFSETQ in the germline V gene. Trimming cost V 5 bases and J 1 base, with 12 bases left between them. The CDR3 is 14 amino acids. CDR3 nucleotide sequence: TGCGCCAGCAGGTTACAGGGTGCCCAAGAGACCCAGTACTTC. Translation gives CASRLQGAQETQYF.

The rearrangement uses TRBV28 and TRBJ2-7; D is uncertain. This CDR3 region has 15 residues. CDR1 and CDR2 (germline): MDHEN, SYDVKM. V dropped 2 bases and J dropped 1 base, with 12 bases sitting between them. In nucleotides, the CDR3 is TGTGCCAGCAGTTTAAGACTCCGGCAGTCCTACGAGCAGTACTTC. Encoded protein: CASSLRLRQSYEQYF.

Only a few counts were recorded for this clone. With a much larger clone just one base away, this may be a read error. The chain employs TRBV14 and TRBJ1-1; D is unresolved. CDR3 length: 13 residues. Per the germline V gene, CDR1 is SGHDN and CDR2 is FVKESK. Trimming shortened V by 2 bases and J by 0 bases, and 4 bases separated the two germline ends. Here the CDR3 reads CASSQQVNTEAFF. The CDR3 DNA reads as TGTGCCAGCAGCCAACAGGTGAACACTGAAGCTTTCTTT.

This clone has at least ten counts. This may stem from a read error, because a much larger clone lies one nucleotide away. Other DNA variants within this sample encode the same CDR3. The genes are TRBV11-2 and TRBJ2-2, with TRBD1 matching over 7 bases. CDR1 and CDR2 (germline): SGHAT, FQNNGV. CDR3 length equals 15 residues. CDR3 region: CASSLLTGNTGKLFF. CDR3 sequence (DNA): TGTGCCAGCAGCTTATTGACAGGGAACACCGGGAAGCTGTTTTTT. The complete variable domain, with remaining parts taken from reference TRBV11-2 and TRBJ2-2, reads EAGVAQSPRYKIIEKRQSVAFWCNPISGHATLYWYQQILGQGPKLLIQFQNNGVVDDSQLPKDRFSAERLKGVDSTLKIQPAKLEDSAVYLCASSLLTGNTGKLFFGEGSRLTVL.

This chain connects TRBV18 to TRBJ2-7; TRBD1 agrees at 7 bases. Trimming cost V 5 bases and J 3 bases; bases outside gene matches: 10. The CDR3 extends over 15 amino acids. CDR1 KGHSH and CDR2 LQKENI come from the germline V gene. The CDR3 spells CASSSGTVNGYEQYF. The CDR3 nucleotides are TGTGCCAGCTCATCCGGGACAGTGAACGGCTACGAGCAGTACTTC.

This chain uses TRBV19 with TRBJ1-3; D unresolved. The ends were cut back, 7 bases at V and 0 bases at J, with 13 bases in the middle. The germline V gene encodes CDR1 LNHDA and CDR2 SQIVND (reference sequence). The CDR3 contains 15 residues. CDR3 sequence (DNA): TGTGCCAGTACAGAAGGGCCAAGCTCTGGAAACACCATATATTTT. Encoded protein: CASTEGPSSGNTIYF.

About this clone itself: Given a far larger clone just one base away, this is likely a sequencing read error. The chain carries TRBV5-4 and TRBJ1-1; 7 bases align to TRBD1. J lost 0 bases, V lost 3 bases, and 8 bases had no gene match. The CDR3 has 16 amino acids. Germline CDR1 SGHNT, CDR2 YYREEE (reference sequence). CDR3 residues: CASSWVTGPLNTEAFF. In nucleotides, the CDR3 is TGTGCCAGCAGCTGGGTGACAGGGCCCTTGAACACTGAAGCTTTCTTT.

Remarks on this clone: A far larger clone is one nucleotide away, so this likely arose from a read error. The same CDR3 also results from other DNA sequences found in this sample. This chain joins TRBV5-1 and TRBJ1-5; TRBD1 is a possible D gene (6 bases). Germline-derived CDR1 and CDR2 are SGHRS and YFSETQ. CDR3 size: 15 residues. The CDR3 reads CASSLNNRVRQPQHF. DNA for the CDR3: TGCGCTAGCAGCTTAAACAACAGGGTTCGCCAGCCCCAGCATTTT.

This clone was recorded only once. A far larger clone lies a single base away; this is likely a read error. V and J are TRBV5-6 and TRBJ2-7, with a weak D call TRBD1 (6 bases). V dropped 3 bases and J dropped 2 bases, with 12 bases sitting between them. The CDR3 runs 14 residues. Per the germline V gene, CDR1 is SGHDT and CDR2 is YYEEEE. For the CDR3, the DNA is TGTGCCAGCAGCTGTCAGCAGGGGCCCTACGAGCAGTACTTC. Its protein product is CASSCQQGPYEQYF.

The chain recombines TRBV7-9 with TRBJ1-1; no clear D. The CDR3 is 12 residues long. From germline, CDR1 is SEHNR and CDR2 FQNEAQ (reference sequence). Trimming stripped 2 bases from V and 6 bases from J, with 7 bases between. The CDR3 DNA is TGTGCCAGCAGCTTATCTATGGCTGAAGCTTTCTTT. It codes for CASSLSMAEAFF.

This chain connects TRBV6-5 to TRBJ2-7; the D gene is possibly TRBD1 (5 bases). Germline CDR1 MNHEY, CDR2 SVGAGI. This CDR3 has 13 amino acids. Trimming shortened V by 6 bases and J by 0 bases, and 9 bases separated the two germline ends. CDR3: CASRGRVSYEQYF. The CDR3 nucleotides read TGTGCCAGCAGAGGCAGGGTCTCCTACGAGCAGTACTTC.

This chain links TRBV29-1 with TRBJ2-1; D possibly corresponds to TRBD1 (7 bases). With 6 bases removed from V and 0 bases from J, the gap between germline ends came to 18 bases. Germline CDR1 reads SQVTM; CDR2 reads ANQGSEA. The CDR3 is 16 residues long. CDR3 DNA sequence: TGCAGCGTCGGACCCTGGGGGGACAGCTCCTACAATGAGCAGTTCTTC. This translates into CSVGPWGDSSYNEQFF.

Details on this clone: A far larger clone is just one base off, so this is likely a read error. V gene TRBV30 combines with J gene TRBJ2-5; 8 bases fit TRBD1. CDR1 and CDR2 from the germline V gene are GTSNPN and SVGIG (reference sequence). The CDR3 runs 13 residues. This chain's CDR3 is CDCNRGFGETQYF. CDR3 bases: TGTGACTGTAACAGGGGGTTTGGAGAGACCCAGTACTTC.

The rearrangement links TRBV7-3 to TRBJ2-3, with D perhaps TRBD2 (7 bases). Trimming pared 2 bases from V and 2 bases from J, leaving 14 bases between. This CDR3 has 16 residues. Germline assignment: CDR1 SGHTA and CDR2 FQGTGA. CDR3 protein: CASSLSRAGATDTQYF. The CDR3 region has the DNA TGTGCCAGCAGCTTATCCAGGGCGGGGGCCACAGATACGCAGTATTTT.

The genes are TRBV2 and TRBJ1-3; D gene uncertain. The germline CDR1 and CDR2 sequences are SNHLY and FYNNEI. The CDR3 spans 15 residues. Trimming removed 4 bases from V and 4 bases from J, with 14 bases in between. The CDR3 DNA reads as TGTGCCAGCAGTGTCGGCCCGTCCGTAGGAAACACCATATATTTT. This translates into CASSVGPSVGNTIYF.

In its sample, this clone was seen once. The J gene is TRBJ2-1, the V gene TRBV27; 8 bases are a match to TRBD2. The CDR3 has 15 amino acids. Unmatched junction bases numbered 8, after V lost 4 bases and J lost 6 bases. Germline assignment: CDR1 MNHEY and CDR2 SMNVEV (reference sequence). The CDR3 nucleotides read TGTGCCAGCAGTTCCAACACGCTAGCGGGCAATGAGCAGTTCTTC. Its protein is CASSSNTLAGNEQFF.